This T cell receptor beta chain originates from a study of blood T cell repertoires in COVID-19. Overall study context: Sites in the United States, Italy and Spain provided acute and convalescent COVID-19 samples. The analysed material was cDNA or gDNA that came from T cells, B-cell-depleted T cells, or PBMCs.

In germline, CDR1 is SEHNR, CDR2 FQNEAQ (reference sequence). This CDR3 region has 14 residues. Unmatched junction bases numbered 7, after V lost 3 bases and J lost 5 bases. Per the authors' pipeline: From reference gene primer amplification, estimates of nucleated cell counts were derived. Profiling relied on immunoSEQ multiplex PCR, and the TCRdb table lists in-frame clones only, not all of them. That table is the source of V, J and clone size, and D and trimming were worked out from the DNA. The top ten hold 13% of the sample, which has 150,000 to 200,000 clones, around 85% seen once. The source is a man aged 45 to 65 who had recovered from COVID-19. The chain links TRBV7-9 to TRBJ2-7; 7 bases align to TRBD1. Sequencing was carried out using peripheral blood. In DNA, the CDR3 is TGTGCCAGCAGCTTCTCGGGACAGTCCAACGAGCAGTACTTC. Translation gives CASSFSGQSNEQYF. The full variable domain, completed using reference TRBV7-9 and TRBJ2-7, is DTGVSQNPRHKITKRGQNVTFRCDPISEHNRLYWYRQTLGQGPEFLTYFQNEAQLEKSRLLSDRFSAERPKGSFSTLEIQRTEQGDSAMYLCASSFSGQSNEQYFGPGTRLTVT.